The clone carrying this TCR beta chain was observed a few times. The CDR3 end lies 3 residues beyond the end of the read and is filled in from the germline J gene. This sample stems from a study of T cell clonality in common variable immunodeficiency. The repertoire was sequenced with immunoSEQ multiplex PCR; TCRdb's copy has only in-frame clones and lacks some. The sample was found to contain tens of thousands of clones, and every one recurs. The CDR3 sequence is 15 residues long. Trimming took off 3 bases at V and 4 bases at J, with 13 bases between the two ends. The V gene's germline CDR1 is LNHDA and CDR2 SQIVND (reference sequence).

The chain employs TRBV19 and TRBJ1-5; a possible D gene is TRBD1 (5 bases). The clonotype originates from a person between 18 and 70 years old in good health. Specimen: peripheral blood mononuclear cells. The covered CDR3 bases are TGTGCCAGTAGTATCCGGCAGGGTGGTAATCAGCCC. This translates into CASSIRQGGNQP. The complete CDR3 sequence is CASSIRQGGNQPQHF.